This T cell receptor (beta chain) was retrieved from a study of T-cell reconstitution after alpha-beta-depleted transplantation in children. Notes on the study in general: Diversity of TCRbeta at day 60 was high in some patients, arising from surviving recipient T cells and thymic progenitors. Newly produced T cells mostly provided counts and TCRbeta diversity after one year, as hyperexpanded clones declined. About two months after transplant, alpha-beta T cells reportedly came from several hundred expanded graft clones.

The TCRbeta library was prepared with unique molecular identifiers. TCRdb ran MiXCR on the PCR reads and lists one entry per CDR3 protein. The profile shows about 580,000 distinct CDR3 sequences, about 23% of them singletons. This clonotype was found a few times. As yet, its antigen is unknown. Looked up from germline, CDR1 is DFQATT and CDR2 is SNEGSKA (reference sequence). V shed 3 bases, J shed 6 bases, and the junction held 21 bases outside the gene matches. This CDR3 comprises 19 residues. Source: PBMCs, mostly from graft donor cells, taken 360 days after TCRalphabeta/CD19-depleted stem cell transplant. The chain uses TRBV20-1 and TRBJ1-4; 8 bases agree with TRBD1. This receptor was taken from a boy in the first two years of life who had a stem cell transplant for acute myeloid leukemia, so the T cells may come from the graft donor. In DNA form, the CDR3 reads TGCAGTGCTAGTGATCAACAGTGGCAGGGGGCAGTCGCGGATGAAAAACTGTTTTTT. Translation: CSASDQQWQGAVADEKLFF.